The rows below give T cell receptor beta chains drawn from one sample of a study of blood T cell repertoires in COVID-19. Measured with immunoSEQ multiplex PCR; TCRdb has only the in-frame clones, and not every one. The sample comprises about 50,000 clones, roughly 91% of which are singletons, and about 29% rests with the top ten. The sequencing sample was made of peripheral blood. The receptors stem from a human donor in a cohort sampled during active COVID-19. CDR3s include the opening cysteine and the closing phenylalanine or tryptophan. The D gene is left open where the match is weak. Clone size is not always given. Where it is, it says once, few, many or a class for expanded clones.

d_call clone_size j_call v_call cdr3_aa cdr3_nt
TRBD1 - TRBJ2-5 TRBV19 CASSTPGTVETQYF TGTGCCAGTAGTACCCCGGGGACAGTGGAGACCCAGTACTTC
TRBD1 - TRBJ1-1 TRBV6-4 CASRPEDRVGTEAFF TGTGCCAGCAGACCAGAGGACAGGGTGGGGACTGAAGCTTTCTTT
TRBD1 - TRBJ2-2 TRBV11-3 CASSFRTGLAGELFF TGTGCCAGCAGCTTCAGGACAGGGCTAGCCGGGGAGCTGTTTTTT
TRBD1 - TRBJ1-3 TRBV2 CASSEDRAGNTIYF TGTGCCAGCAGTGAGGACAGGGCTGGAAACACCATATATTTT
TRBD2 - TRBJ2-3 TRBV7-9 CASSLLAGATDTQYF TGTGCCAGCAGCTTATTAGCGGGAGCCACAGATACGCAGTATTTT
- - TRBJ2-4 TRBV27 CASSFKGWEVCVLLKNIQYF TGTGCCAGCAGTTTTAAGGGGTGGGAGGTTTGCGTCTTACTAAAAAACATTCAGTACTTC
- - TRBJ1-2 TRBV30 CAPRAYGYTF TGTGCCCCGAGGGCTTATGGCTACACCTTC
- - TRBJ2-1 TRBV11-3 CASSSMGPGPHEQFF TGTGCCAGCAGCTCGATGGGGCCTGGCCCCCATGAGCAGTTCTTC
- - TRBJ2-2 TRBV19 CASSGQTRTGELFF TGTGCCAGTAGTGGGCAGACCCGCACCGGGGAGCTGTTTTTT
TRBD2 - TRBJ2-3 TRBV7-3 CASSLAGGWADTQYF TGTGCCAGCAGCCTAGCGGGAGGGTGGGCAGATACGCAGTATTTT
- - TRBJ1-4 TRBV19 CASTLTATNEKLFF TGTGCCAGTACCCTCACTGCAACTAATGAAAAACTGTTTTTT
- few TRBJ1-5 TRBV19 CASSTGGNQPQHF TGTGCCAGTAGTACGGGGGGCAATCAGCCCCAGCATTTT
TRBD1 - TRBJ1-1 TRBV7-8 CASSDNRGGTEAFF TGTGCCAGCAGCGATAACAGGGGGGGCACTGAAGCTTTCTTT
- - TRBJ2-5 TRBV6-5 CASKNTQRVAQYF TGTGCCAGCAAGAATACCCAGCGGGTGGCCCAGTACTTC
TRBD1 - TRBJ2-7 TRBV6-5 CASSYSGQGPSYEQYF TGTGCCAGCAGTTACTCGGGACAGGGGCCCTCCTACGAGCAGTACTTC
TRBD2 - TRBJ2-2 TRBV2 CASRAERGNTGELFF TGTGCCAGCAGGGCAGAGCGGGGTAACACCGGGGAGCTGTTTTTT
- - TRBJ1-5 TRBV19 CASSVKGQTNQPQHF TGTGCCAGTAGTGTAAAAGGACAGACCAATCAGCCCCAGCATTTT
TRBD2 - TRBJ2-1 TRBV4-2 CASSQERSGGARYNEQFF TGTGCCAGCAGCCAAGAGAGGAGCGGGGGGGCCAGGTACAATGAGCAGTTCTTC
TRBD2 - TRBJ2-1 TRBV11-3 CASSPNGQRGLNEQFF TGTGCCAGCAGCCCCAACGGCCAGCGGGGCCTCAATGAGCAGTTCTTC